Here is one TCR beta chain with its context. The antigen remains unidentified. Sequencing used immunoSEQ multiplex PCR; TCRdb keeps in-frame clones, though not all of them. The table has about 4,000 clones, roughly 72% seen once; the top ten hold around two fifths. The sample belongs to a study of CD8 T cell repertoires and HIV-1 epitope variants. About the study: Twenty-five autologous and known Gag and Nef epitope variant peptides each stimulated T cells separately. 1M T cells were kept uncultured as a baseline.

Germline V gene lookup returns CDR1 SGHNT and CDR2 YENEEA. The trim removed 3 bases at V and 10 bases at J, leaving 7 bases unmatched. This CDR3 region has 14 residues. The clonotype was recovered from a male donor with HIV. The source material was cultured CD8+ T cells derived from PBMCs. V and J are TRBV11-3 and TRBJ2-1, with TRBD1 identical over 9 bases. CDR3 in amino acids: CASSFIGQGSEQFF. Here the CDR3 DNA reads TGTGCCAGCAGCTTTATAGGACAGGGGTCGGAGCAGTTCTTC.